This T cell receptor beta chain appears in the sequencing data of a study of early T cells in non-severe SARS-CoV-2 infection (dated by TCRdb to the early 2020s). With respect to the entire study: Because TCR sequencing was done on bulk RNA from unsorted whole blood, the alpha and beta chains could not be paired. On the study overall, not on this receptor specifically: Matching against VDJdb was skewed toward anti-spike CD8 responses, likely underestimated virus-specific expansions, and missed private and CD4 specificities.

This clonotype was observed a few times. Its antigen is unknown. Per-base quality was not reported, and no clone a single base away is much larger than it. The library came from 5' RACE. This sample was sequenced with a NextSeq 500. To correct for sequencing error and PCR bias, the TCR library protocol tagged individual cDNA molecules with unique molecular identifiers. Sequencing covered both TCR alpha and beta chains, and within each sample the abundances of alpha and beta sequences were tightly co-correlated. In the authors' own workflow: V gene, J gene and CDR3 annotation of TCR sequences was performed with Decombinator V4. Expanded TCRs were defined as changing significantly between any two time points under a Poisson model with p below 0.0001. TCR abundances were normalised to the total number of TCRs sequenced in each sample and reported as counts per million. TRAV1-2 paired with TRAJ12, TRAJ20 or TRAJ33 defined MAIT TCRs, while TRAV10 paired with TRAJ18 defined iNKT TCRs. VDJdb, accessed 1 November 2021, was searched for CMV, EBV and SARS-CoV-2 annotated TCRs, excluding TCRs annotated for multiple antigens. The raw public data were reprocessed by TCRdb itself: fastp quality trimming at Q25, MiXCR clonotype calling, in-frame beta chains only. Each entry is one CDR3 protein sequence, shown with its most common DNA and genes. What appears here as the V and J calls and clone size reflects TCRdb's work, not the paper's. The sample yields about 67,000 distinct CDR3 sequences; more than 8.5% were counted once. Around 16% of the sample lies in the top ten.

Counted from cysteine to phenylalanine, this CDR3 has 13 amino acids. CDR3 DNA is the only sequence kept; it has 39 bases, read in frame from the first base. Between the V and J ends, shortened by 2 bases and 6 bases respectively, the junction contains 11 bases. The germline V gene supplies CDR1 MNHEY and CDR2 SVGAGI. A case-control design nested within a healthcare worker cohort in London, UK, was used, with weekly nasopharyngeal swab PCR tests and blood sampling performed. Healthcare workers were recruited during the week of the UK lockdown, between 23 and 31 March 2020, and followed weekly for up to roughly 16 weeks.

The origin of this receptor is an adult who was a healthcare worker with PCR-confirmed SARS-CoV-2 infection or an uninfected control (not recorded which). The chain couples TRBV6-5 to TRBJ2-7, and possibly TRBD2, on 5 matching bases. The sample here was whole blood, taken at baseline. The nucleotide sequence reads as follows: TGTGCCAGCAGTTACCGGGCTAGCAGCGAGCAGTACTTC. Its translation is CASSYRASSEQYF.